This T cell receptor (beta chain) was observed in a study of T cells in Graves' hyperthyroidism and ophthalmopathy. There are 15 residues in the CDR3. Between the trimmed V and J ends, which lost 3 bases and 4 bases, there was a span of 14 bases. Germline V lookup: CDR1 SGHTA, CDR2 FQGNSA. Amplification of TCR beta CDR3 regions was performed using RNA transcripts as template. The TCR CDR3 first-round RT-PCR relied on the HTBI primer set. Using its own MiXCR run on the multiplex PCR reads, TCRdb lists one record per CDR3 protein. In the table there are over 450,000 distinct CDR3 sequences, 13% to 15% of which are singletons.

Source material: blood. The TCR originated in a woman under 30 with Graves' hyperthyroidism. This chain joins TRBV7-2 and TRBJ2-3; perhaps TRBD2 as D (6 bases). The CDR3 nucleotides are TGTGCCAGCAGCTTCCGTACAGGAGGGGCAGATACGCAGTATTTT. It encodes CASSFRTGGADTQYF.